Below, 2 T cell receptor beta chains from the same sample are listed, as sequenced in a study of PD-1 blockade in classical Hodgkin lymphoma. This table comes from immunoSEQ multiplex PCR, and its TCRdb copy is limited to in-frame clones, with some not included. Here the sample spans nearly 60,000 clones, under 95% being singletons. All patients relapsed after autologous stem cell transplantation, and brentuximab vedotin exposure varied. Specimen: peripheral blood mononuclear cells (PBMCs), collected before the second cycle of nivolumab. Receptors were obtained from a human donor with classical Hodgkin lymphoma.

The gene calls are TRBV10-3 and TRBJ2-7; D call uncertain. The CDR3 is made up of 14 amino acids. V was cut by 3 bases and J by 5 bases, with 14 bases left in between. Per the germline V gene, CDR1 is ENHRY and CDR2 is SYGVKD. For the CDR3, the DNA is TGTGCCATCAGTGACCGGGCGGTCGACGACGAGCAGTACTTC. Amino acid sequence: CAISDRAVDDEQYF.

The V call is TRBV19, the J call TRBJ2-7; 11 bases match TRBD1. The germline V gene has CDR1 LNHDA and CDR2 SQIVND (reference sequence). V lost 2 bases and J lost 4; bases outside the gene matches: 4. The CDR3 consists of 15 residues. CDR3 sequence reads: CASSIRTGGRYEQYF. The CDR3 bases are TGTGCCAGTAGTATACGGACAGGGGGCCGGTACGAGCAGTACTTC.